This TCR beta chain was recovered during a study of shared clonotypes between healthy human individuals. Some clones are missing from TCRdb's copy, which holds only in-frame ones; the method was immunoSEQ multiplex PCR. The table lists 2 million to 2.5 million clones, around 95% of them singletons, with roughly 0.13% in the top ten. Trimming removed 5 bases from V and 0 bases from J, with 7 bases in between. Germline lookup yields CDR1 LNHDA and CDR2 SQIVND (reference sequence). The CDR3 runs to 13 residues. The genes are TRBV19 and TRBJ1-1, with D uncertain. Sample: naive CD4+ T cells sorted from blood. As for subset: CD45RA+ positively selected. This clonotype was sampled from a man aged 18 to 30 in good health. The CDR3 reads CASSAGMNTEAFF. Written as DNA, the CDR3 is TGTGCCAGTAGTGCGGGAATGAACACTGAAGCTTTCTTT.